Sequencing of this T cell receptor (beta chain) was carried out in a study of OX40 agonist ivuxolimab in advanced cancers. Study-wide context: Those treated in dose escalation had hepatocellular carcinoma, melanoma, renal cell cancer or head and neck cancer. Whole-study findings and limits: Expansion of clones was among the lowest in partial responders at 0.1-3.0 mg/kg. By week 6 at 0.1 to 3.0 mg/kg, blood CD4+ and CD8+ T cells had expanded clonally.

In germline, CDR1 is LNHDA, CDR2 SQIVND (reference sequence). The J segment lost 8 bases and the V segment lost 5 bases, leaving 9 bases of the junction unmatched. The CDR3 length is 15 residues. For this clone: Its antigen is as yet unknown.

The assay was immunoSEQ multiplex PCR, and TCRdb's table has in-frame clones only and misses some. The table includes 28,000 or so clones, around 82% detected once. Blood samples were obtained at baseline, cycle 4 day 1, and cycle 7 day 1. The rearrangement uses TRBV19 and TRBJ2-1, with 10 bases identical to TRBD2. The receptor's source is an adult with an advanced solid tumor such as melanoma, head and neck, liver or kidney cancer. The material sequenced was CD4+ or CD8+ T cells sorted from blood, taken in a trial of the OX40 agonist ivuxolimab. CDR3 in DNA: TGTGCCAGTAGTCCCCCCAGCGGGGGGGCCCATGAGCAGTTCTTC. This gives the protein CASSPPSGGAHEQFF.